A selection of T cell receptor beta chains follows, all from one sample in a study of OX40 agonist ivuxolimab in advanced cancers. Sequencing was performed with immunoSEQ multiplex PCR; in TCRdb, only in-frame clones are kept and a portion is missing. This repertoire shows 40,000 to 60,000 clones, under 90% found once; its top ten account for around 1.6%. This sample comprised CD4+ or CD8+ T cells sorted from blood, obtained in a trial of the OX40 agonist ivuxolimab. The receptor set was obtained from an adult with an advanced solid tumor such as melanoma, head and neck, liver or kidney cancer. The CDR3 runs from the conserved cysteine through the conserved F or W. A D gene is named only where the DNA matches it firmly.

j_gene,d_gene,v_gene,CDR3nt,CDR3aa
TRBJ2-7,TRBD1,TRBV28,TGTGCCAGCAGTACAACAGGGGAAGGCTCCTACGAGCAGTACTTC,CASSTTGEGSYEQYF
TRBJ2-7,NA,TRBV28,TGTGCCAGCAGTGCGGTGGGCTACGAGCAGTACTTC,CASSAVGYEQYF
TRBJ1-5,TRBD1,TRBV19,TGTGCCAGACAGGGGGCCGGGCAGCCCCAGCATTTT,CARQGAGQPQHF
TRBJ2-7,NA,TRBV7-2,TGTGCCAGCAGCTTAGTCCGGGGAGACGAGCAGTACTTC,CASSLVRGDEQYF
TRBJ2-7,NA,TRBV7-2,TGTGCCAGCAGCCCGGGCGGCTCCTACGAGCAGTACTTC,CASSPGGSYEQYF
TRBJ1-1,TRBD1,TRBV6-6,TGTGCCGGACGGGGACAGGGTTGGGGAGGGACTGAAGCTTTCTTT,CAGRGQGWGGTEAFF
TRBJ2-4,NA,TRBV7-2,TGTGCCAGCAGCTTGGGGGACTTCAAAAACATTCAGTACTTC,CASSLGDFKNIQYF
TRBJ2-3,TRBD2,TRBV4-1,TGCGCCAGCAGCACCTCTAGACTAGCGGGAGTTGCCGATACGCAGTATTTT,CASSTSRLAGVADTQYF
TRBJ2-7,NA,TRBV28,TGTGCCAGCAGTGACCGGGAGAACTACGAGCAGTACTTC,CASSDRENYEQYF
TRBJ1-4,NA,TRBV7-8,TGTGCCAGCAGCTTAGCGGGGGCAGGGGTGGATGAAAAACTGTTTTTT,CASSLAGAGVDEKLFF
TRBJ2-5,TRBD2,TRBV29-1,TGCAGCGGTGCGGGACTAGCGGGAGAAGAGACCCAGTACTTC,CSGAGLAGEETQYF
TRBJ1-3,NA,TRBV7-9,TGTGCCAGCAGCCCGAAAGTCCCCGTCGGGGGAAACACCATATATTTT,CASSPKVPVGGNTIYF
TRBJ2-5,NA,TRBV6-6,TGTGCCAGCAGTTACTCGCAATCACAAGAGACCCAGTACTTC,CASSYSQSQETQYF
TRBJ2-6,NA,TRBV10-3,TGTGCCATCAGTGAGTCTACAGGGTCGGATGGGGCCAACGTCCTGACTTTC,CAISESTGSDGANVLTF
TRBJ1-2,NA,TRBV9,TGTGCCAGCAGTAGAATGGAACCTAACTATGGCTACACCTTC,CASSRMEPNYGYTF